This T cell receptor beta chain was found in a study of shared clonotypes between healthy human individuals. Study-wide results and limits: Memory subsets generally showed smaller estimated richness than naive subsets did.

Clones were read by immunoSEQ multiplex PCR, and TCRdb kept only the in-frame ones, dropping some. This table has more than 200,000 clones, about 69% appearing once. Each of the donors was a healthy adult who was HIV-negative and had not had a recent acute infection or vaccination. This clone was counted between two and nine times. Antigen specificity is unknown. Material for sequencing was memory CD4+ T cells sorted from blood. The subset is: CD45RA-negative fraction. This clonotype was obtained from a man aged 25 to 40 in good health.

The CDR3 nucleotides read TGCGCCAGCAGCCGGAGGGGACAGGGCGCAGATACGCAGTATTTT. Protein sequence: CASSRRGQGADTQYF. The chain is built from TRBV5-1 and TRBJ2-3; 9 positions match TRBD1. Germline CDR1 reads SGHRS; CDR2 reads YFSETQ. Losses at the gene ends were 4 bases for V and 4 bases for J; bases not matched to a gene: 7. This CDR3 spans 15 amino acids.